This T cell receptor (beta chain) was sequenced for a study of blood T cell repertoires in COVID-19 (TCRdb year 2020). The study in broad terms: Samples from collaborators originated in the United States, Italy and Spain and spanned both the acute and convalescent phases of COVID-19. The sample metadata nearly always contained a de-identified subject ID, COVID-19 status, age in years and sex. The material from the prospective study consisted of cDNA or gDNA derived from T cells, B-cell-depleted T cells, or PBMCs. The repertoires were released in a freely available public database intended as a resource for research on the immune response to SARS-CoV-2. Samples were obtained from the ongoing ImmuneRACE study (first 160 participants) and from some 1,200 subjects provided by 6 global collaborators. Subjects who had been exposed to COVID-19, were actively infected with it, or had recovered from it provided the deeply sampled blood TCRbeta repertoires that made up the dataset. Where available, HLA class I and class II types were obtained from metadata supplied by the sample provider rather than from assay-based typing.

This clone was recorded once. Its antigen remains undetermined. No clone much larger than this one lies a single base away; base qualities are absent. Study-level results and caveats: The amount of clinical and demographic metadata varied by source and participant and was provided uncurated.

Spanning cysteine to phenylalanine, the CDR3 consists of 15 amino acids. The sequence is cut down to CDR3 DNA, 45 bases in frame from base 1. The germline V gene provides CDR1 KGHDR and CDR2 SFDVKD. The germline ends are 15 bases apart after V is trimmed by 2 bases and J by 8 bases. Whole blood was collected in K2EDTA tubes by collaborating institutions according to the institutions' own protocols. Collaborator samples were shipped for TCRbeta analysis as frozen whole blood, isolated PBMCs, or DNA extracted from either sample type. TCRbeta CDR3 regions were amplified from genomic DNA by means of the immunoSEQ Assay, a bias-controlled multiplex PCR. Per the original workflow: The number of nucleated cells in each sample was estimated from the amplification of reference gene primers within the assay. To quantify the absolute abundance of each unique TCRbeta CDR3 rearrangement, sequence reads were collapsed and filtered. For each sample, productive Simpson clonality was calculated by taking the square root of Simpson's diversity index across productive rearrangements. The table was pulled from immuneACCESS by TCRdb, which kept in-frame rearrangements only. Such tables lose some clones; where checked, under half of the loss comes from unresolved V genes, and the rest has no known cause. The D gene and trimming were derived from the DNA, and the V and J assignments and clone size from that table. Here the sample has under 95,000 clones; roughly three quarters occur a single time. Jointly, the top ten make up approximately 10% of the sample.

This receptor was identified in a man between 65 and 85 years old with acute or convalescent COVID-19. Recombination linked TRBV24-1 to TRBJ2-1; TRBD2 is perhaps the D gene, given 6 matching bases. The sample comprised peripheral blood. The DNA sequence is TGTGCCACCAGTGATTGGACTACAGGTGGGGATGAGCAGTTCTTC. This gives the protein CATSDWTTGGDEQFF.